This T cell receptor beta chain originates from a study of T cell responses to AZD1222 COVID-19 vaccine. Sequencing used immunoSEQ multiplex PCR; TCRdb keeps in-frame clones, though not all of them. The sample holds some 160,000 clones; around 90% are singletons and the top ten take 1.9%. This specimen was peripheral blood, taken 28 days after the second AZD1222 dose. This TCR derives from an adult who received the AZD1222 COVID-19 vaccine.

The CDR3 sequence: CASRARGTGNTIYF. CDR3 DNA: TGTGCCAGCAGGGCGCGGGGGACAGGAAACACCATATATTTT. V and J are TRBV27 and TRBJ1-3; maybe TRBD1 (6 bases). CDR1 is MNHEY and CDR2 is SMNVEV in the germline V gene (reference sequence). The CDR3 runs 14 residues. The V gene lost 6 bases and the J gene lost 4 bases, with 13 bases spanning the gap.